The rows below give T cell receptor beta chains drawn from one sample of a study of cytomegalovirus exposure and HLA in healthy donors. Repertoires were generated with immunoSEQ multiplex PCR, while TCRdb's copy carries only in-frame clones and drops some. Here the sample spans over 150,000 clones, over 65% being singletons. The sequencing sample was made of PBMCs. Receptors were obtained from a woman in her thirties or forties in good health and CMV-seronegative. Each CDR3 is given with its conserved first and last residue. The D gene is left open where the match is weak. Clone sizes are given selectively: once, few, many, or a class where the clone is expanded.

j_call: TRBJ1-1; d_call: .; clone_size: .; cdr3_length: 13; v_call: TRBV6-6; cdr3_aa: CASLNEGGTEAFF; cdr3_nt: TGTGCCAGCCTGAACGAGGGGGGGACTGAAGCTTTCTTT
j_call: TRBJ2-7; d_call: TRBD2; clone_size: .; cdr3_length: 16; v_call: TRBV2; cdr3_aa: CASALVRSGRAYEQYF; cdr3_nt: TGTGCCAGCGCACTTGTACGGAGCGGGAGGGCCTACGAGCAGTACTTC
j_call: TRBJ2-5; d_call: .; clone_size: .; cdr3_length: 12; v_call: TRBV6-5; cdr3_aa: CASSYDAYPQYF; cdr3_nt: TGTGCCAGCAGTTACGATGCCTATCCCCAGTACTTC
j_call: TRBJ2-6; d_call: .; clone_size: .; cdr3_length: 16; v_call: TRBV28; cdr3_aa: CASSNLRGTGANVLTF; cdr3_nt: TGTGCCAGCAGCAACCTTCGGGGAACTGGGGCCAACGTCCTGACTTTC
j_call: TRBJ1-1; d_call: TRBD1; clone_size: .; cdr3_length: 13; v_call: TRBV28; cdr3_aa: CASIQGASTEAFF; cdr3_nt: TGTGCCAGCATTCAGGGGGCCAGCACTGAAGCTTTCTTT
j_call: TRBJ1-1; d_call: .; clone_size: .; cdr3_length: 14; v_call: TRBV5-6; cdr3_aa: CASSLGQPNTEAFF; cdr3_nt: TGTGCCAGCAGCTTGGGACAACCGAACACTGAAGCTTTCTTT
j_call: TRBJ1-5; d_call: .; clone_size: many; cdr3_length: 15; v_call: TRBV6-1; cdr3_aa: CASSPQETGGQPQHF; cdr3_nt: TGTGCCAGCAGTCCCCAGGAGACCGGAGGTCAGCCCCAGCATTTT
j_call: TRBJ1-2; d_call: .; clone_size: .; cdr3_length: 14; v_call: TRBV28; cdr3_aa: CASTDLGASYGYTF; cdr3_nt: TGTGCCAGCACCGATTTGGGGGCGAGCTATGGCTACACCTTC
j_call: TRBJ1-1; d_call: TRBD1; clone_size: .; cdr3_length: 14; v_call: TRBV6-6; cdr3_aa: CASIWDRVGLEAFF; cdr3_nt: TGTGCCAGCATCTGGGACAGGGTAGGGCTTGAAGCTTTCTTT
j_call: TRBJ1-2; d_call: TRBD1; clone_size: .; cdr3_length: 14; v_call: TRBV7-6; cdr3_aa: CASSLGQGAEGYTF; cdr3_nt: TGTGCCAGCAGCCTGGGACAGGGGGCGGAAGGCTACACCTTC
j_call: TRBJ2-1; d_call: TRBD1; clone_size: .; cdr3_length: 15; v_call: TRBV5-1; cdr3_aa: CASSLAGQGYNEQFF; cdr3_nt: TGCGCCAGCAGCTTGGCGGGACAGGGATACAATGAGCAGTTCTTC
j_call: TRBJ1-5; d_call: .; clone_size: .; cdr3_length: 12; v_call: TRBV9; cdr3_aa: CASSPHYQPQHF; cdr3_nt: TGTGCCAGCAGCCCACATTATCAGCCCCAGCATTTT
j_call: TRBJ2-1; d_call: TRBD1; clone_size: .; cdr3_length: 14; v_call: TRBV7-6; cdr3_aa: CASSLGQGASEQFF; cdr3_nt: TGTGCCAGCAGCCTGGGACAGGGGGCAAGTGAGCAGTTCTTC
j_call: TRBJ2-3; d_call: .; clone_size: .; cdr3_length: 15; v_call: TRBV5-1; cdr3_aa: CASSFGVGGTDTQYF; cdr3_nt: TGCGCCAGCAGCTTTGGGGTAGGGGGCACAGATACGCAGTATTTT
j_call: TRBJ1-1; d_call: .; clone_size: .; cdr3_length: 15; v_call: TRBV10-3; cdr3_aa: CAISVNNIKYTEAFF; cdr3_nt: TGTGCCATCAGTGTCAACAACATAAAGTACACTGAAGCTTTCTTT
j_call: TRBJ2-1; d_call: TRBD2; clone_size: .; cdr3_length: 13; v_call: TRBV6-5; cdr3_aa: CASRPGGRGEQFF; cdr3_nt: TGTGCCAGCAGGCCGGGAGGGCGAGGTGAGCAGTTCTTC
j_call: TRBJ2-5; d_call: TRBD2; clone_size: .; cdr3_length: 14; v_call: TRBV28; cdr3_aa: CASSLAGGQETQYF; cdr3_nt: TGTGCCAGCAGTTTGGCGGGGGGACAAGAGACCCAGTACTTC
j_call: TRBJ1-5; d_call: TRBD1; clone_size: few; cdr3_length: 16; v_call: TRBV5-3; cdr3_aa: CARSHPTGYSNQPQHF; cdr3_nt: TGTGCCAGAAGCCATCCGACAGGGTATAGCAATCAGCCCCAGCATTTT
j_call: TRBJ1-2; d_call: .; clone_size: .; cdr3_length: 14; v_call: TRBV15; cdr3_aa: CATSRDRGNYGYTF; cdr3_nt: TGTGCCACCAGCAGAGATAGAGGGAACTATGGCTACACCTTC
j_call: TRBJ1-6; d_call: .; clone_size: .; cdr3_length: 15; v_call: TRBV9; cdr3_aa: CASSVVASYNSPLHF; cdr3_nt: TGTGCCAGCAGCGTAGTAGCCAGCTATAATTCACCCCTCCACTTT
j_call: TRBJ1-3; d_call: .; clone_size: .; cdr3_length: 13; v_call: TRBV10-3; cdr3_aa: CAIRGDSGNTIYF; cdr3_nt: TGTGCCATCCGCGGGGACTCTGGAAACACCATATATTTT
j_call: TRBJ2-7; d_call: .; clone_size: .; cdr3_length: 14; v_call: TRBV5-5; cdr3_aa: CASSFQYQGHEQYF; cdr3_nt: TGTGCCAGCAGCTTCCAATACCAGGGGCACGAGCAGTACTTC
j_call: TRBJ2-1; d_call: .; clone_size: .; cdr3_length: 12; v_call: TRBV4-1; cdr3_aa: CASSQDRGEQFF; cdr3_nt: TGCGCCAGCAGCCAAGATAGGGGCGAGCAGTTCTTC
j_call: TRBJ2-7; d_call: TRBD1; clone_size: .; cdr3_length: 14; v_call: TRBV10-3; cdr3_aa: CAISAGTGTYEQYF; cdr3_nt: TGTGCCATCAGTGCCGGGACAGGGACCTACGAGCAGTACTTC
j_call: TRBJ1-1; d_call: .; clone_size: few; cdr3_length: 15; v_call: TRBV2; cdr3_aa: CASSGRVEWTTEAFF; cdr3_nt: TGTGCCAGCAGTGGCAGGGTAGAGTGGACCACTGAAGCTTTCTTT
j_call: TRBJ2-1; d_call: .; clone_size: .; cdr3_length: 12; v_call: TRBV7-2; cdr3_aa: CASSLSDYKQFF; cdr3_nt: TGTGCCAGCAGCTTAAGTGACTACAAGCAGTTCTTC
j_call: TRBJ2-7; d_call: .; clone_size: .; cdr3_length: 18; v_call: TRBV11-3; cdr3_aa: CASSLDQAWASDSYEQYF; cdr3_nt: TGTGCCAGCAGCTTAGATCAGGCGTGGGCTAGCGACTCCTACGAGCAGTACTTC
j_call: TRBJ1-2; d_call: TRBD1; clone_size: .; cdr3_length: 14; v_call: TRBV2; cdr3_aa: CANRQGTLDYGYTF; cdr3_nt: TGTGCCAACCGACAGGGGACCCTCGACTATGGCTACACCTTC
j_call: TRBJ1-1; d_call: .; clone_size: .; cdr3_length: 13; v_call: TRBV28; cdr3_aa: CASSFEGLAEAFF; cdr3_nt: TGTGCCAGCAGTTTTGAGGGTTTGGCTGAAGCTTTCTTT
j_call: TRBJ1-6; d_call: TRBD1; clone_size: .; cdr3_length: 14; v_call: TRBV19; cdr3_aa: CASSRDRGNSPLHF; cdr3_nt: TGTGCCAGTAGTCGGGACAGGGGAAATTCACCCCTCCACTTT
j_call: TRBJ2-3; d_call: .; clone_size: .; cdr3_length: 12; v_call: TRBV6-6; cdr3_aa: CASIDRGYTQYF; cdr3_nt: TGTGCCAGCATCGATAGGGGCTATACGCAGTATTTT
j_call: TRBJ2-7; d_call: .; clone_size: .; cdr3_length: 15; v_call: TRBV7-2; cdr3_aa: CASSFLRSLPYEQYF; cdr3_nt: TGTGCCAGCAGCTTCCTTAGATCTTTACCCTACGAGCAGTACTTC
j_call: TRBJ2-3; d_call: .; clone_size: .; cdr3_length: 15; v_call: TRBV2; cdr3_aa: CASIPAGGSTDTQYF; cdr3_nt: TGTGCCAGCATTCCTGCGGGCGGGAGCACAGATACGCAGTATTTT
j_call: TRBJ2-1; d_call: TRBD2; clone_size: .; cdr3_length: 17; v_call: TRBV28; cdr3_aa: CASSTSGGTSVDNEQFF; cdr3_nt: TGTGCCAGCAGTACCTCCGGCGGGACTAGCGTCGACAATGAGCAGTTCTTC
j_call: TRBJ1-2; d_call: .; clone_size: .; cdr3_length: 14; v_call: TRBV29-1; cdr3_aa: CSVDPWGRLNGYTF; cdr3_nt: TGCAGCGTTGATCCGTGGGGCAGGCTAAATGGCTACACCTTC
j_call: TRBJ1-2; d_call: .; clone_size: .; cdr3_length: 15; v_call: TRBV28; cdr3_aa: CASSSGGGGDYGYTF; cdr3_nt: TGTGCCAGCAGCTCCGGCGGGGGAGGGGACTATGGCTACACCTTC
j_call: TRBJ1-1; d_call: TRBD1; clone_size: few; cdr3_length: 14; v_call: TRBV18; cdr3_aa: CASSPNRGQTEAFF; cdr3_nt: TGTGCCAGCTCACCTAACAGGGGGCAAACTGAAGCTTTCTTT
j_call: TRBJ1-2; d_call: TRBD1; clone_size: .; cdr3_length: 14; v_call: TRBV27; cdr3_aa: CASRLQGTGHGYTF; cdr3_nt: TGTGCCAGCAGATTACAGGGGACAGGGCATGGCTACACCTTC
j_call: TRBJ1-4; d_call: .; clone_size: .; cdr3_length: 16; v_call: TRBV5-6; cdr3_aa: CASSLADSRANEKLFF; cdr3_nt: TGTGCCAGCAGCTTGGCGGACAGTAGGGCTAATGAAAAACTGTTTTTT
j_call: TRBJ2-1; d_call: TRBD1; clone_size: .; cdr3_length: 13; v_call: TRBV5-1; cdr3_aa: CASSLGQGNEQFF; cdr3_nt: TGCGCCAGCAGCTTGGGACAGGGCAATGAGCAGTTCTTC
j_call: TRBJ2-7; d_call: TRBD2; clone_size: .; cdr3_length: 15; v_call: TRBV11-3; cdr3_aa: CASSQTSGSLYEQYF; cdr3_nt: TGTGCCAGCAGCCAAACTAGCGGGAGCTTATACGAGCAGTACTTC
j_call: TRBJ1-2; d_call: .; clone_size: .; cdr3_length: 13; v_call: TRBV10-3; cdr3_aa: CAISEGRGYGYTF; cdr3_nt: TGTGCCATCAGTGAGGGCCGAGGCTATGGCTACACCTTC
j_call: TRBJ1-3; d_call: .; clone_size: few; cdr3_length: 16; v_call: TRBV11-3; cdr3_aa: CASSLGGLGSGNTIYF; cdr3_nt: TGTGCCAGCAGCTTAGGAGGACTCGGTTCTGGAAACACCATATATTTT
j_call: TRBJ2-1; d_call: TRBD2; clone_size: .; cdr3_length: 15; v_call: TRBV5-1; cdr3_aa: CASSLVLAGGDEQFF; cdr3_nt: TGCGCCAGCAGCTTGGTTCTAGCGGGAGGCGATGAGCAGTTCTTC
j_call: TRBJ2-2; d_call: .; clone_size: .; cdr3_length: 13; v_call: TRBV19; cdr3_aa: CASSKAAAGELFF; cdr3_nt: TGTGCCAGTAGTAAGGCGGCCGCCGGGGAGCTGTTTTTT
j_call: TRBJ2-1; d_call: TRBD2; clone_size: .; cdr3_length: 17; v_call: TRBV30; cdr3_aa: CAWSVLSSAGVKSEQFF; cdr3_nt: TGTGCCTGGAGTGTACTCTCGTCTGCGGGAGTAAAGAGTGAGCAGTTCTTC
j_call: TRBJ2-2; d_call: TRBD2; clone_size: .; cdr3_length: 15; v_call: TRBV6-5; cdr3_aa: CASRNLAGGSGELFF; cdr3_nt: TGTGCCAGCAGGAACCTAGCGGGGGGCTCCGGGGAGCTGTTTTTT
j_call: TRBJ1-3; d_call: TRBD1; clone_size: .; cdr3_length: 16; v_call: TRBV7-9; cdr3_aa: CASSAGQGHSGNTIYF; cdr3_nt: TGTGCCAGCAGCGCAGGACAGGGACACTCTGGAAACACCATATATTTT
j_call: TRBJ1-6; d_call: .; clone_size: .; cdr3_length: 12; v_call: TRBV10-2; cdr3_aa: CASTDGGSPLHF; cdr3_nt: TGCGCCAGCACCGACGGGGGATCACCCCTCCACTTT